This T cell receptor beta chain came from a study of blood T cell repertoires in COVID-19. Study as a whole: Sites in the United States, Italy and Spain provided acute and convalescent COVID-19 samples. PBMCs, B-cell-depleted T cells, or T cells were the source of the cDNA or gDNA that made up the material.

V lost 0 bases to trimming and J lost 2 bases, with 14 bases between them. Germline V lookup: CDR1 GTSNPN, CDR2 SVGIG (reference sequence). The CDR3 contains 15 residues. Authors' processing steps: Nucleated cell counts were estimated from reference gene primer amplification. Assay used: immunoSEQ multiplex PCR; TCRdb lists only in-frame clones, some missing. The DNA was the basis for D and trimming; V, J and clone size are from that table. Among around 190,000 clones listed, approximately 82% were seen once. Sequences were obtained from peripheral blood. The sequence derives from a human donor in a cohort sampled during active COVID-19. The chain uses TRBV30 and TRBJ2-7; D is possibly TRBD2 (5 bases). Here the CDR3 reads CAWSVPRGLAYEQYF. CDR3 DNA sequence: TGTGCCTGGAGTGTACCCCGGGGATTAGCCTACGAGCAGTACTTC.